The rows below give T cell receptor beta chains drawn from one sample of a study of CD4+ T cells in melanoma. TCRdb's copy holds only in-frame clones and misses some; the assay was immunoSEQ multiplex PCR. The sample includes roughly 120,000 clones, roughly 90% seen only once; the top ten take approximately 3.5%. Sequencing was carried out using peripheral blood. These receptor sequences come from a human donor with melanoma. The conserved cysteine and the conserved F or W are not part of the CDR3 here. D genes are given only for firm matches.

J	V	D	length	CDR3
TRBJ2-3	TRBV7-2	-	15	ASTIRKSGALGDTQY
TRBJ1-2	TRBV6-5	-	13	ASSYSSGDHYGYT
TRBJ1-1	TRBV4-1	-	14	ASSQDIGRKNTEAF
TRBJ2-2	TRBV12-5	-	12	ASGFWPNTGELF
TRBJ2-2	TRBV4-3	-	12	ASSQARVTGELF
TRBJ1-2	TRBV6-5	TRBD1	12	ASSFVTGRDGYT
TRBJ2-3	TRBV11-3	-	13	ASSAVGARTDTQY
TRBJ1-2	TRBV28	-	10	ASSPLGDGYT
TRBJ2-1	TRBV5-6	TRBD2	14	ASSAPGGSSYNEQF
TRBJ1-6	TRBV27	-	12	ASSFNGDNSPLH
TRBJ2-3	TRBV2	-	11	ASSVTGTDTQY
TRBJ2-1	TRBV30	-	12	AWLQGRSYNEQF
TRBJ2-5	TRBV2	TRBD1	14	ASSTTGQFVSETQY
TRBJ2-2	TRBV30	-	11	AWSRGHAGELF
TRBJ1-2	TRBV28	-	10	ASSSGSLGYT
TRBJ1-3	TRBV7-9	-	13	ASSPQAWSGNTIY
TRBJ1-2	TRBV4-1	-	15	ASSQEFAGPSLYGYT
TRBJ1-3	TRBV5-4	TRBD1	14	ASSPGQAHSGNTIY
TRBJ1-2	TRBV2	TRBD1	13	ASSEARQGSNGYT
TRBJ2-3	TRBV18	-	13	ASSPTASETDTQY
TRBJ1-2	TRBV19	-	11	AGKDSGDYGYT
TRBJ1-2	TRBV11-2	TRBD1	12	ASNPGQGVYGYT
TRBJ2-7	TRBV20-1	-	9	SALTSGEQY
TRBJ1-1	TRBV5-8	-	13	ASSLVLAEIPQAF
TRBJ1-1	TRBV30	-	12	AWAPGLQNTEAF